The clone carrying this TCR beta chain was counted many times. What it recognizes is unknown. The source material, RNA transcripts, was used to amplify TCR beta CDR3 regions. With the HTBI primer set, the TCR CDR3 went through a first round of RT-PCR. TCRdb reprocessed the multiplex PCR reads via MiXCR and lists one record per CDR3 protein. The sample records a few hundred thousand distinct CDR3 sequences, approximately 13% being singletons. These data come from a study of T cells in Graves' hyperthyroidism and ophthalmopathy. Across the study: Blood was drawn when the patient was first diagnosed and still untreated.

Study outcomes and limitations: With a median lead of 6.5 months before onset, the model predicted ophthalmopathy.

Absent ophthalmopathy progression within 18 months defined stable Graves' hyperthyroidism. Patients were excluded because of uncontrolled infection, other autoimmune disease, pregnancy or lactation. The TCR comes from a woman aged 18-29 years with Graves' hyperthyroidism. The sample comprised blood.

The CDR3 loop is CASSSWTGGEQYF. Here the CDR3 DNA reads TGTGCCAGCAGTTCGTGGACAGGCGGCGAGCAGTACTTC. This sequence joins TRBV7-2 and TRBJ2-7; the match to TRBD1 covers 7 bases. J lost 6 bases, V lost 6 bases, and 8 bases had no gene match. CDR1 is SGHTA and CDR2 is FQGNSA in the germline V gene. The CDR3 length is 13 residues.